This T cell receptor beta chain was profiled in a study of identical twins. Findings and caveats of the study: Models underestimated out-of-frame TCR alpha sharing in monozygotic twins. Memory repertoires lacked the insertion deficit that abundant cord blood beta clonotypes showed.

This clonotype was seen a handful of times. Its matching antigen is unknown. Germline-derived CDR1 and CDR2 are LNHNV and YYDKDF (reference sequence). CDR3 length equals 14 residues. V lost 1 base to trimming and J lost 2 bases, with 9 bases between them. After template switching added a universal primer site, the resulting cDNA carried unique molecular identifiers. TCRdb reanalysed the 5' RACE reads using MiXCR and keeps one entry per CDR3 protein. The table has 690,000 or so distinct CDR3 sequences, around 8.3% seen once; the top ten hold around 0.98%. With no exceptions, donors were healthy Caucasians. The data also belong to a second study, concerning yellow fever vaccine responses in identical twins.

This receptor was identified in a woman aged 18-29 years in good health. V usage is TRBV15 and J usage is TRBJ2-7; D perhaps matches TRBD1 (5 bases). The sequencing sample was made of PBMCs. CDR3 residues: CATSRVPGTYEQYF. DNA for the CDR3: TGTGCCACCAGCAGAGTCCCAGGGACCTACGAGCAGTACTTC.